This T cell receptor beta chain derives from a study of CD8+CD57+ T cells in acquired aplastic anemia. As for the study in general: DNA per sorted CD4+ or CD8+ sample ranged about 0.19 to 30 ug, averaging 3.2 ug. Findings of the study overall: Common to patients and controls were twenty-nine CD8+ CDR3 sequences.

Investigators profiled TCR beta VDJ and CDR3 from genomic DNA template. TCRdb recomputed calls from the reads with MiXCR, one row per CDR3 protein. The table has about 160,000 distinct CDR3 sequences, roughly 48% seen once; the top ten hold about 30%. The patients chosen for sequencing had shown expansion of CD8+CD57+ cells (detected by flow cytometry). Each patient carried a diagnosis of severe acquired aplastic anemia. In regard to this clonotype: Its antigen remains unknown.

Germline values: CDR1 SGDLS, CDR2 YYNGEE. Trimming removed 3 bases from V and 3 bases from J, with 17 bases in between. The CDR3 spans 16 residues. The chain recombines TRBV9 with TRBJ2-3; tentative D call: TRBD2 (7 bases). Input material: sorted CD4+, CD8+, or CD8+CD57+ T cells (not recorded which) from PBMCs. The sequence was collected from a human donor with aplastic anemia. The CDR3 protein is CASSGGGAGMTDTQYF. CDR3 coding DNA: TGTGCCAGCAGCGGAGGGGGAGCGGGGATGACAGATACGCAGTATTTT.